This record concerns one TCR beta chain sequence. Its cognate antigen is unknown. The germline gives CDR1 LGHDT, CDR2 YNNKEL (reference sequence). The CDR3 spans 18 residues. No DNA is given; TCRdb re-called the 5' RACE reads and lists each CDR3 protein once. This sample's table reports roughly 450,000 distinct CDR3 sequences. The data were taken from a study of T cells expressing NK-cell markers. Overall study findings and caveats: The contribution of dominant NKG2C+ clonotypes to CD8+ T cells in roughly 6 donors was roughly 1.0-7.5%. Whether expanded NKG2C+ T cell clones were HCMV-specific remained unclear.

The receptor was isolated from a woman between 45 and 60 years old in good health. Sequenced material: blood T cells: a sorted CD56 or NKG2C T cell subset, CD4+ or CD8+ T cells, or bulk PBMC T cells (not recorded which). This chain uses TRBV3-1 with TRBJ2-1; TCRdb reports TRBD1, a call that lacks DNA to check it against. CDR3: CASSQDRRRVRTYNEQFF.